The rows below give T cell receptor beta chains drawn from one sample of a study of cytomegalovirus exposure and HLA in healthy donors. This table comes from immunoSEQ multiplex PCR, and its TCRdb copy is limited to in-frame clones, with some not included. The sample totals about 49,000 clones; its top ten clones hold roughly 12%. The sample was PBMCs. All receptors derive from a man between 18 and 29 years old in good health and CMV-seropositive. The CDR3 runs from the conserved cysteine through the conserved F or W. Fields, in order: J gene, V gene, D gene, CDR3 protein. D genes are given only for firm matches.

>TRBJ2-1|TRBV25-1|TRBD1
CASSWDRGRIEQFF
>TRBJ2-7|TRBV29-1|-
CSARETGTEQYF
>TRBJ2-7|TRBV5-5|TRBD2
CASSSWEGQYEQYF
>TRBJ2-5|TRBV6-5|-
CASSEALGTQYF
>TRBJ1-1|TRBV5-1|-
CASSLVPGMNTEAFF
>TRBJ2-1|TRBV7-3|-
CASSPTPAVNEQFF
>TRBJ2-3|TRBV9|-
CASRPGESSTRSTDTQYF
>TRBJ2-1|TRBV10-3|-
CAITDRGLYNEQFF
>TRBJ2-1|TRBV27|TRBD2
CASSLSVAGAYNEQFF
>TRBJ1-2|TRBV7-6|TRBD1
CASSLVQGANNSNYGYTF
>TRBJ2-5|TRBV18|-
CASSSGVRETQYF
>TRBJ2-1|TRBV6-4|-
CASSEDTYNEQFF
>TRBJ2-3|TRBV4-1|TRBD2
CASSHKTGTSRSTDTQYF
>TRBJ2-1|TRBV13|-
CASSLAGERGEQFF
>TRBJ2-1|TRBV30|-
CAWNSGSYNEQFF
>TRBJ1-3|TRBV28|TRBD1
CASRTGNGNTIYF
>TRBJ2-7|TRBV6-6|TRBD1
CASRSKPGQGVVQYF
>TRBJ2-5|TRBV5-1|-
CASSLWGRDQETQYF